This T cell receptor (beta chain) was profiled in a study of T cells after yellow fever vaccination. This clonotype was observed a few times. The CDR3 loop spans 16 amino acids. V was trimmed by 4 bases and J by 3 bases, leaving 16 bases between them. Germline loops: CDR1 LGHNA, CDR2 YNFKEQ. In TCRdb, the 5' RACE reads were re-called with MiXCR into one record per CDR3 protein. This table has about 74,000 distinct CDR3 sequences, approximately 6.9% appearing once. This sample comprised CD8+ T cells sorted from PBMCs, obtained 5 days after the first yellow fever vaccination. The J gene is TRBJ2-4, the V gene TRBV4-2, with D possibly TRBD1 on 6 matching bases. The receptor was isolated from a man aged 18 to 29 who received the YFV17D yellow fever vaccine. In DNA form, the CDR3 reads TGTGCCAGCAGCCGCCGGGACATTGGAGGCAAAAACATTCAGTACTTC. This sequence encodes CASSRRDIGGKNIQYF.